This T cell receptor beta chain derives from a study of monozygotic twins with inflammatory bowel disease. From its re-call of the 5' RACE reads, TCRdb lists each CDR3 protein once, without DNA. Listed are around 410,000 distinct CDR3 sequences; 2% to 3% falls within the top ten. Blood samples of roughly 2.5 ml were drawn from every donor. Germline V CDR1 and CDR2: LGHNA, YSLEER. The CDR3 has 16 amino acids. What was sequenced was blood. The V gene is TRBV4-3, the J gene TRBJ1-2; TCRdb indicates TRBD1, and absent DNA this call remains unverified. The sequence was obtained from a human donor with ulcerative colitis or Crohn's disease, or a healthy co-twin of an affected twin (not recorded which). The CDR3 loop reads CASSQDRWPPGNGYTF.